Reported below is one T cell receptor beta chain. The antigen is not known. Unique-molecular-identifier-tagged TCR beta cDNA libraries were used. The source material, roughly 0.9 to 11 million T cells, gave rise to about 500,000 cDNA molecules. One entry per CDR3 protein, called by TCRdb with MiXCR from the PCR reads. The sample consists of approximately 570,000 distinct CDR3 sequences, roughly 40% of them appearing once. CDR3 length equals 16 residues. The V end lost 0 bases, the J end lost 3 bases, and 14 bases lay between the germline ends. Germline V CDR1 and CDR2: SGDLS, YYNGEE. This sample is part of a study of post-analysis software for immune sequencing data. On the study more broadly: In terms of disease course, relapsing-remitting, secondary progressive and progressive-relapsing multiple sclerosis were included.

Findings of the study overall: The five TRBV segments detected at higher frequency in patients than in controls included TRBV5-6, TRBV5-1 and TRBV20-1. Relative to controls, patients with multiple sclerosis showed significantly lower normalized Chao1 diversity.

The sequence derives from a girl aged 5-17 years with multiple sclerosis. The source material was blood. V and J are TRBV9 and TRBJ2-3; D unclear. This CDR3 reads CASSVAPDPRTDTQYF. The CDR3 nucleotides read TGTGCCAGCAGCGTAGCACCGGATCCTAGGACAGATACGCAGTATTTT.